A single sample is the source of the 10 T cell receptor beta chains below, sequenced in a study of siplizumab effects on memory and regulatory T cells. Sequenced by immunoSEQ multiplex PCR; TCRdb stores in-frame clones only, minus some. The table records 80,000 to 130,000 clones, roughly 94% of them present only once. Sequenced material: Tregs sorted from blood. Receptors originate from a human donor in good health.

This clone was observed a single time. The chain links TRBV19 to TRBJ2-7; TRBD1 might be the D (6 bases). There are 15 residues in the CDR3. Germline lookup yields CDR1 LNHDA and CDR2 SQIVND (reference sequence). V lost 7 bases and J 0 bases, leaving 16 bases between the germline ends. The CDR3 DNA follows: TGTGCCAGTACCGCGACAGGTGGGCCCTCCTACGAGCAGTACTTC. As protein: CASTATGGPSYEQYF.

This clone was counted a single time. This sequence joins TRBV19 and TRBJ1-2; D call uncertain. V lost 6 bases, J lost 2 bases, and 13 bases lay in between. Germline V lookup: CDR1 LNHDA, CDR2 SQIVND (reference sequence). The CDR3 consists of 14 residues. The CDR3 DNA reads TGTGCCAGTAGCAGGAACAATGAGAACTATGGCTACACCTTC. Protein sequence: CASSRNNENYGYTF.

The chain uses TRBV6-5 and TRBJ2-5; unclear D gene. V was trimmed by 6 bases and J by 7 bases, leaving 12 bases between them. The germline gives CDR1 MNHEY, CDR2 SVGAGI. The CDR3 is 12 residues long. CDR3 sequence (DNA): TGTGCCAGCAGGGGGATACTCGGGACCCAGTACTTC. Residues: CASRGILGTQYF.

This chain links TRBV5-5 with TRBJ2-7, with 8 bases lining up with TRBD2. The germline V gene has CDR1 SGHKS and CDR2 YYEKEE (reference sequence). This CDR3 is 14 amino acids long. The V and J ends lost 0 bases and 2 bases, in that order; junction bases with no gene match: 1. This CDR3 reads CASSLAGGTYEQYF. The CDR3 nucleotides read TGTGCCAGCAGCTTGGCGGGAGGGACCTACGAGCAGTACTTC. Filled out from reference TRBV5-5 and TRBJ2-7, the complete variable domain reads DAGVTQSPTHLIKTRGQQVTLRCSPISGHKSVSWYQQVLGQGPQFIFQYYEKEERGRGNFPDRFSARQFPNYSSELNVNALLLGDSALYLCASSLAGGTYEQYFGPGTRLTVT.

The chain couples TRBV27 to TRBJ2-7, with a tentative D call TRBD1 (5 bases). This CDR3 is 14 amino acids long. V shed 1 base and J shed 3 bases, with 10 bases lying between them. CDR1 and CDR2 from the germline V gene are MNHEY and SMNVEV (reference sequence). CDR3 nucleotides: TGTGCCAGCAGTTTATTCCCTAGGGGCTACGAGCAGTACTTC. It specifies CASSLFPRGYEQYF.

This clone is a singleton in its sample. The chain carries TRBV28 and TRBJ1-6; no reliable D call. CDR1 is MDHEN and CDR2 is SYDVKM in the germline V gene. The length of the CDR3 is 14 residues. Trimming took 5 bases from V and 7 from J, leaving 12 bases between them. The CDR3 sequence: CASSRRFGNSPLHF. The CDR3 bases are TGTGCCAGCAGTCGTCGTTTTGGGAATTCACCCCTCCACTTT.

The chain combines TRBV5-1 with TRBJ1-1, with 10 nucleotides matching TRBD1. V gave up 5 bases and J gave up 4 bases; unmatched junction bases: 8. CDR1 is SGHRS and CDR2 is YFSETQ in the germline V gene. The CDR3 is made up of 15 amino acids. CDR3: CASRPGTGVTTEAFF. Here the CDR3 DNA reads TGCGCCAGCAGACCCGGGACAGGGGTGACCACTGAAGCTTTCTTT.

In its sample, this clone was seen once. This chain joins TRBV6-5 and TRBJ1-1, with no clear D. The V end was cut by 3 bases, the J end by 5 bases, with 10 bases between. From germline, CDR1 is MNHEY and CDR2 SVGAGI. The CDR3 contains 13 residues. The CDR3 region is CASSYRLQTEAFF. The DNA of the CDR3 is TGTGCCAGCAGTTATCGTTTACAGACTGAAGCTTTCTTT.

This sequence joins TRBV6-1 and TRBJ1-2, with unresolved D. Germline lookup yields CDR1 MNHNS and CDR2 SASEGT. V lost 3 bases and J 4 bases, leaving 9 bases between the germline ends. CDR3 length: 13 residues. The CDR3 DNA reads as TGTGCCAGCAGTGACCGTCTGGGCTATGGCTACACCTTC. Its protein product is CASSDRLGYGYTF.

The chain combines TRBV11-2 with TRBJ2-5; D is undetermined. CDR3 length: 15 residues. V lost 1 base, J lost 1 base, and 10 bases lay in between. Germline CDR1 and CDR2: SGHAT and FQNNGV. CDR3 in amino acids: CASSLGGRLQETQYF. DNA of the CDR3: TGTGCCAGCAGCTTAGGTGGACGCCTCCAAGAGACCCAGTACTTC.